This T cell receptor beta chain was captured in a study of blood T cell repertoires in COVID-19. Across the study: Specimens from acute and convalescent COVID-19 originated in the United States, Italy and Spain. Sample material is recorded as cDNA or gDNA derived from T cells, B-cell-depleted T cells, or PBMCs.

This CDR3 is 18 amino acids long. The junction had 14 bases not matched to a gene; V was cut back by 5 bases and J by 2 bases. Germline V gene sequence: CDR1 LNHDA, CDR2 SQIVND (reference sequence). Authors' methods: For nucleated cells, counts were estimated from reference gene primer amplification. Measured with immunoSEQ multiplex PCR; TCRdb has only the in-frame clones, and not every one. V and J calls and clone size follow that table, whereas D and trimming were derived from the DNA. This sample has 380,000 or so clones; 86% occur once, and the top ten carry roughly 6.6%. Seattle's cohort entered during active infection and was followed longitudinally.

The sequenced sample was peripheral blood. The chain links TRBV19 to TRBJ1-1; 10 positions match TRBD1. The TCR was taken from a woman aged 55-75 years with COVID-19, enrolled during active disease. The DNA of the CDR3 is TGTGCCAGTAGTTCCTTTAGGGGACAGGGGAAAGAAAACACTGAAGCTTTCTTT. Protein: CASSSFRGQGKENTEAFF. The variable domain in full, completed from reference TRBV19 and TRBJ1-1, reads DGGITQSPKYLFRKEGQNVTLSCEQNLNHDAMYWYRQDPGQGLRLIYYSQIVNDFQKGDIAEGYSVSREKKESFPLTVTSAQKNPTAFYLCASSSFRGQGKENTEAFFGQGTRLTVV.